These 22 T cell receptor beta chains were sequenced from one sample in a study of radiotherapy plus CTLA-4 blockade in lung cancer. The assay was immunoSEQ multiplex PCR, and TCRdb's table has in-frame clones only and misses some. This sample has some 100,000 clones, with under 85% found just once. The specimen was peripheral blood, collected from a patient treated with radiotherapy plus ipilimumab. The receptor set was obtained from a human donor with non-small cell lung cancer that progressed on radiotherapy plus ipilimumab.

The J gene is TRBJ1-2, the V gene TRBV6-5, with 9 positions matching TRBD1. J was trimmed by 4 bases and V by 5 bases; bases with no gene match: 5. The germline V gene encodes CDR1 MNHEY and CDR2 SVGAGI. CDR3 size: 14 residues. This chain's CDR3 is CASSITGGGYGYTF. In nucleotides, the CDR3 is TGTGCCAGCAGTATAACAGGGGGCGGCTATGGCTACACCTTC.

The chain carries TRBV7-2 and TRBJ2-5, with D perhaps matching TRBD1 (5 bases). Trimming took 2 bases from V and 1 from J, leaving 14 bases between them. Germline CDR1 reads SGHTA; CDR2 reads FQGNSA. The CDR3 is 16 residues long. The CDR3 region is CASSLTPHRPQETQYF. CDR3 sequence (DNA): TGTGCCAGCAGCTTAACCCCCCACAGGCCCCAAGAGACCCAGTACTTC.

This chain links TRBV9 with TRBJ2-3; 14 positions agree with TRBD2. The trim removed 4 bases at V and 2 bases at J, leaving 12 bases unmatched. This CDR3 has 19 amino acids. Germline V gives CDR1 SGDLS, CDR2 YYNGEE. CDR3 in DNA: TGTGCCAGCAGCAAAGGACTAGCGGGGGGCTATCCAACCACAGATACGCAGTATTTT. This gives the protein CASSKGLAGGYPTTDTQYF.

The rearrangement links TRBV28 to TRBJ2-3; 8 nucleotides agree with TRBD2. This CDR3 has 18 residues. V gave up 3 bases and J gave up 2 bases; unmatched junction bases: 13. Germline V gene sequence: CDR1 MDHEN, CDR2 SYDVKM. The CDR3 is CASSFVRTGGGHTDTQYF. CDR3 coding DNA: TGTGCCAGCAGTTTTGTACGGACGGGCGGGGGGCACACAGATACGCAGTATTTT.

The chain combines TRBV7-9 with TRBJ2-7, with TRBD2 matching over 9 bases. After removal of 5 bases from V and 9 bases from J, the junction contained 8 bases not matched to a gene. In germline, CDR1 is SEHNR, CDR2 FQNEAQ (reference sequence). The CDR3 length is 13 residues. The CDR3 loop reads CASSLPRGGGQYF. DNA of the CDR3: TGTGCCAGCAGCCTCCCGCGGGGGGGAGGGCAGTACTTC.

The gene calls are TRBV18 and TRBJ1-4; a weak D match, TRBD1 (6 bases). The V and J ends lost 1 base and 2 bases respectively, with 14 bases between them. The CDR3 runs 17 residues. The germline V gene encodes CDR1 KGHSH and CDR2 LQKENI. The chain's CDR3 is CASSPLSTRGTNEKLFF. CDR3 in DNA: TGTGCCAGCTCACCACTATCCACGAGGGGGACTAATGAAAAACTGTTTTTT.

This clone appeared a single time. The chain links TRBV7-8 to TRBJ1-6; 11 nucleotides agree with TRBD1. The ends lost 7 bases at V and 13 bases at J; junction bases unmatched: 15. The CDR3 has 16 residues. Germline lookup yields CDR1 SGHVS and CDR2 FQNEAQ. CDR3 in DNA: TGTGCCAGCACCCTTAGGGCGGGACAGGGGGGTCCTCCCCTCCACTTT. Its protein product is CASTLRAGQGGPPLHF.

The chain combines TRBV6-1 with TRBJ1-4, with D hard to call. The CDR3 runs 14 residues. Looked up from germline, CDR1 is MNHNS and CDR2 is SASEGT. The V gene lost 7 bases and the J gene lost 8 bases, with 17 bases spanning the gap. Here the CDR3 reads CASTNPLGVEKLFF. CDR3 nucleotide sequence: TGTGCCAGCACCAACCCCCTGGGAGTGGAAAAACTGTTTTTT.

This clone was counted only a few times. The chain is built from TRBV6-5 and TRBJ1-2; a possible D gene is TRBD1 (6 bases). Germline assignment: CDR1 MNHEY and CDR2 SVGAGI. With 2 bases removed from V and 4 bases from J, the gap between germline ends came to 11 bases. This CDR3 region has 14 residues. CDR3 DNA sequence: TGTGCCAGCAGTTACGAACAGGGAACCTATGGCTACACCTTC. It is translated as CASSYEQGTYGYTF.

For the CDR3, the DNA is TGTGCCAGCAGTTTCACCCGGGGGGGGACGTACACCTTC. Protein sequence: CASSFTRGGTYTF. This rearrangement joins TRBV28 to TRBJ1-2; D is perhaps TRBD1 (5 bases). The ends were cut back, 3 bases at V and 11 bases at J, with 16 bases in the middle. The germline CDR1 and CDR2 sequences are MDHEN and SYDVKM. The CDR3 totals 13 residues.

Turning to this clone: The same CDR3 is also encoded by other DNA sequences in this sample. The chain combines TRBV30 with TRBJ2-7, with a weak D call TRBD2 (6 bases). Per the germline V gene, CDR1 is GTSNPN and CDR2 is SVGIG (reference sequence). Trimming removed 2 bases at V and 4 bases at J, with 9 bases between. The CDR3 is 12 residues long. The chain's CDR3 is CAWSPLAYEQYF. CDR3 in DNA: TGTGCCTGGAGTCCACTAGCTTACGAGCAGTACTTC.

CDR3 sequence: CASSALQQPQHF. Here the CDR3 DNA reads TGTGCCAGTAGTGCCCTACAACAGCCCCAGCATTTT. The chain combines TRBV19 with TRBJ1-5; D unresolved. The CDR3 sequence is 12 residues long. V lost 5 bases and J 7 bases, leaving 9 bases between the germline ends. CDR1 LNHDA and CDR2 SQIVND come from the germline V gene (reference sequence).

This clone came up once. The DNA for the CDR3 is TGTGCCAGCTCCATCCCCGGGACAGGGAATGAAAAACTGTTTTTT. This codes for CASSIPGTGNEKLFF. This chain joins TRBV18 and TRBJ1-4; 9 bases match TRBD1. The CDR3 is 15 amino acids. Germline CDR1 KGHSH, CDR2 LQKENI. Germline trimming cut 6 bases from V and 5 bases from J; bases unmatched to any gene: 7.

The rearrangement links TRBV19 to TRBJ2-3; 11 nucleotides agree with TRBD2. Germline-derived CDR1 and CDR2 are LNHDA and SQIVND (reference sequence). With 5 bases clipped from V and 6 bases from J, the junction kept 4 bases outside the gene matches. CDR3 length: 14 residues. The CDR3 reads CASSDTSGGDTQYF. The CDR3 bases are TGTGCCAGTAGTGACACTAGCGGGGGTGATACGCAGTATTTT.

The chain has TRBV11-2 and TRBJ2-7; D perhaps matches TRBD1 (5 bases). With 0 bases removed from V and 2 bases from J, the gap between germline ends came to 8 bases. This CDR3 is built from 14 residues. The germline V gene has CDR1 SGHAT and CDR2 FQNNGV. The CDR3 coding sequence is TGTGCCAGCAGCTTAGAGAGACAGCCCTACGAGCAGTACTTC. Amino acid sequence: CASSLERQPYEQYF.

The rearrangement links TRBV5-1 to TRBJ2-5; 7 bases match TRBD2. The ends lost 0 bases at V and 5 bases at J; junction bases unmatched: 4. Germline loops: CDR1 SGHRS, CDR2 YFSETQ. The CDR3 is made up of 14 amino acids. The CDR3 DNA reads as TGCGCCAGCAGCTTGGTGGGAGGGACGGAGACCCAGTACTTC. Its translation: CASSLVGGTETQYF.

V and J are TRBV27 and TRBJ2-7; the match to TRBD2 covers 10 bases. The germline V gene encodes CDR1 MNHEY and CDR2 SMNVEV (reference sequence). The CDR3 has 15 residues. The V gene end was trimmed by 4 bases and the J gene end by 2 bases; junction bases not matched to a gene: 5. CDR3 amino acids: CASSSAGTSAYEQYF. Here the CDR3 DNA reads TGTGCCAGCAGTTCCGCCGGGACTAGCGCCTACGAGCAGTACTTC.

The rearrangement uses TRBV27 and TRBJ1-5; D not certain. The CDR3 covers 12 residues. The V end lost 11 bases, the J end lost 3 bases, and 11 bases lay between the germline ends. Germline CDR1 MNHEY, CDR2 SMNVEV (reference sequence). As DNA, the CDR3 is TGTGCCCACGGGGATTCCAATCAGCCCCAGCATTTT. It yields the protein CAHGDSNQPQHF.

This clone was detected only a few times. The CDR3 protein is CASSQERVLTF. The CDR3 nucleotides read TGTGCCAGCAGCCAAGAGCGGGTTCTCACCTTC. J is TRBJ1-2 and V is TRBV14; D remains ambiguous. Germline V lookup: CDR1 SGHDN, CDR2 FVKESK. V gave up 0 bases and J gave up 13 bases, with 9 bases separating them. The CDR3 runs 11 residues. Together with reference TRBV14 and TRBJ1-2, the CDR3 gives the full variable domain: EAGVTQFPSHSVIEKGQTVTLRCDPISGHDNLYWYRRVMGKEIKFLLHFVKESKQDESGMPNNRFLAERTGGTYSTLKVQPAELEDSGVYFCASSQERVLTFGSGTRLTVV.

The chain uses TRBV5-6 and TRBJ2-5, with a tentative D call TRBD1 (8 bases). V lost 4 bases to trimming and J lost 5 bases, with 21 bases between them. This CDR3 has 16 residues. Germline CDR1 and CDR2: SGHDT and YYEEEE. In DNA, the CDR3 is TGTGCCAGCAGCCCAGCGGGACAGGTCGTTAGGGAGACCCAGTACTTC. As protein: CASSPAGQVVRETQYF. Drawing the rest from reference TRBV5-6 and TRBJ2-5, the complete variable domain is DAGVTQSPTHLIKTRGQQVTLRCSPKSGHDTVSWYQQALGQGPQFIFQYYEEEERQRGNFPDRFSGHQFPNYSSELNVNALLLGDSALYLCASSPAGQVVRETQYFGPGTRLLVL.

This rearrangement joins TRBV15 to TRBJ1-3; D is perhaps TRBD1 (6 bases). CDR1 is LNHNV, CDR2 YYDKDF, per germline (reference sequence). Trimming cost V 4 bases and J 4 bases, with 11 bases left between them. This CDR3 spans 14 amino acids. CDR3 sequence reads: CATSTAGAGNTIYF. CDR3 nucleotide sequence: TGTGCCACCAGCACTGCAGGGGCCGGAAACACCATATATTTT.

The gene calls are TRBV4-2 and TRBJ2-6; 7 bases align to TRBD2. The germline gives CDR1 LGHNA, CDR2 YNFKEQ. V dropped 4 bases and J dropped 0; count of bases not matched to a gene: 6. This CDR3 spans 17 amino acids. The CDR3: CASSLGGTNSGANVLTF. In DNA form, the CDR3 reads TGTGCCAGCAGCCTCGGGGGGACTAACTCTGGGGCCAACGTCCTGACTTTC.